The T cell receptor (beta chain) under discussion was sequenced for a study of early T cells in non-severe SARS-CoV-2 infection. Study context: Alpha and beta chains were unpaired, from unsorted whole-blood bulk RNA.

Trimming left V 8 bases short and J 3 bases short, with 20 bases between. CDR3 length: 15 amino acids. Germline CDR1 reads SQVTM; CDR2 reads ANQGSEA. This clonotype occurred a few times. TCRdb re-derived calls from the 5' RACE reads in MiXCR, one entry per CDR3 protein. This table holds approximately 83,000 distinct CDR3 sequences, about 14% found once. Sample: whole blood. This chain connects TRBV29-1 to TRBJ2-1; a weak D match, TRBD2 (6 bases). The receptor comes from an adult who was a healthcare worker with PCR-confirmed SARS-CoV-2 infection or an uninfected control (not recorded which). The CDR3 spells CSYHAGSGLYNEQFF. The CDR3 bases are TGCAGCTACCACGCCGGTAGCGGTCTCTACAATGAGCAGTTCTTC.